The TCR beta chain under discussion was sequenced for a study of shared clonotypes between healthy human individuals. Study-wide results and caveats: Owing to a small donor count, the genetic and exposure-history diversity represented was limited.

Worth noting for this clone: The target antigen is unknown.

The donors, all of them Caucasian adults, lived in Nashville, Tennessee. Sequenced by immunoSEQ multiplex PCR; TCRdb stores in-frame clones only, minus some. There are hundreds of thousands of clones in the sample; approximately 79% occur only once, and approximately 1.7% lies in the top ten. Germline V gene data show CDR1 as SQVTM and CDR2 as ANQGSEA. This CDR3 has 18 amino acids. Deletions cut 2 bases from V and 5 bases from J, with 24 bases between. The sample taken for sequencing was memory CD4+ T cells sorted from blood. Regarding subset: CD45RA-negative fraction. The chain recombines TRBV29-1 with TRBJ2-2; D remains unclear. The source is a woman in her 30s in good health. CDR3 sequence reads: CSVERPGVQVFGTGELFF. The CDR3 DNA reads TGCAGCGTTGAAAGGCCGGGCGTGCAGGTCTTCGGGACCGGGGAGCTGTTTTTT.